One and the same sample provided the 6 T cell receptor beta chains below, sequenced in a study of shared clonotypes between healthy human individuals. The naive CD8 population came from CD45RO-negative cells selected for CCR7, without terminally differentiated effector memory CD45RA+ cells. TCRdb's table, derived via immunoSEQ multiplex PCR, lists solely in-frame clones and lacks some. This table holds about 1.9 million clones, 80% to 95% found once. The sequenced sample consisted of naive CD8+ T cells from PBMCs. The receptors here all came from a man younger than 35 in good health. Some clones in this sample may be carry-over from other donors' samples.

The CDR3 region is CASSLTSSRLSSYEQYF. DNA for the CDR3: TGTGCCAGCAGCTTAACAAGCAGCCGCCTAAGCTCCTACGAGCAGTACTTC. The chain is built from TRBV11-2 and TRBJ2-7, with D unclear. This CDR3 region has 17 residues. Germline V gene sequence: CDR1 SGHAT, CDR2 FQNNGV. Trimming shortened V by 2 bases and J by 0 bases, and 17 bases separated the two germline ends.

J is TRBJ2-1 and V is TRBV5-4, with TRBD2 identical over 13 bases. Germline values: CDR1 SGHNT, CDR2 YYREEE (reference sequence). J gave up 2 bases and V 4 bases, and 6 bases lay outside the gene matches. This CDR3 is built from 17 residues. CDR3 residues: CASSPGLAGNTYNEQFF. The CDR3 coding sequence is TGTGCCAGCAGCCCGGGACTAGCGGGAAATACCTACAATGAGCAGTTCTTC.

The chain employs TRBV6-1 and TRBJ2-1; 11 positions agree with TRBD2. The CDR3 extends over 15 amino acids. CDR1 MNHNS and CDR2 SASEGT come from the germline V gene. V lost 6 bases to trimming and J lost 8 bases; unmatched junction nucleotides: 9. This chain's CDR3 is CASSPRLAGIHEQFF. The CDR3 nucleotides are TGTGCCAGCAGCCCCAGACTAGCGGGAATCCATGAGCAGTTCTTC.

This chain joins TRBV27 and TRBJ1-1; D is possibly TRBD1 (5 bases). Germline values: CDR1 MNHEY, CDR2 SMNVEV (reference sequence). The CDR3 extends over 13 amino acids. V lost 4 bases, J lost 1 base, and 7 bases lay in between. The CDR3 nucleotides are TGTGCCAGCAGTTGGGACGGGAACACTGAAGCTTTCTTT. Encoded protein: CASSWDGNTEAFF.

Concerning this clone itself: Germline is not matched at one junction end, which may reflect a read error. The chain is built from TRBV30 and TRBJ1-2; D is ambiguous. CDR1 and CDR2 (germline): GTSNPN, SVGIG (reference sequence). The CDR3 is 8 residues long. This CDR3 reads CAWADLLF. The CDR3 coding sequence is TGTGCCTGGGCGGACCTACTCTTC.

The chain employs TRBV5-1 and TRBJ2-7, with D possibly called TRBD1 or TRBD2 (5 bases each). The V gene lost 5 bases and the J gene lost 0 bases, with 15 bases spanning the gap. The CDR3 sequence is 15 residues long. Germline V gives CDR1 SGHRS, CDR2 YFSETQ. CDR3 nucleotides: TGCGCCAGCAGATCCGGGACGGCGAGCTCCTACGAGCAGTACTTC. It yields the protein CASRSGTASSYEQYF.